This T cell receptor beta chain was found in a study of shared clonotypes between healthy human individuals. The CDR3 length is 16 residues. Trimming took 4 bases from V and 2 from J; bases not matched to a gene: 6. Per the germline V gene, CDR1 is SGDLS and CDR2 is YYNGEE. Assay used: immunoSEQ multiplex PCR; TCRdb lists only in-frame clones, some missing. In the table there are about 180,000 clones, approximately 92% of which are singletons. The genes are TRBV9 and TRBJ1-1, with 12 bases identical to TRBD1. This clonotype originated in a woman in her thirties in good health. Sequenced sample: naive CD4+ T cells sorted from blood. Subset noted: CD45RA+ positively selected. The CDR3, as DNA: TGTGCCAGCAGCTCGGGACAGGGGGCCGGAAACACTGAAGCTTTCTTT. Translation gives CASSSGQGAGNTEAFF. Full variable domain (missing parts from reference TRBV9 and TRBJ1-1): DSGVTQTPKHLITATGQRVTLRCSPRSGDLSVYWYQQSLDQGLQFLIQYYNGEERAKGNILERFSAQQFPDLHSELNLSSLELGDSALYFCASSSGQGAGNTEAFFGQGTRLTVV.